The rows below give T cell receptor beta chains drawn from one sample of a study of identifying expanded T cells in peripheral blood. Profiling relied on immunoSEQ multiplex PCR, and the TCRdb table lists in-frame clones only, not all of them. Here the sample spans roughly 75,000 clones, 90% being singletons. Material for sequencing was blood. The receptors were gathered from a person aged 18-70 years in good health. The CDR3 runs from the conserved cysteine through the conserved F or W. The D gene is left open where the match is weak. Not every row has a clone size; where given, it reads once, few, many or a size class.

TRBD1,-,TRBJ1-6,TRBV19,TGTGCCAGTAACCCGGGACAGGGGTTAAGATCACCCCTCCACTTT,CASNPGQGLRSPLHF
-,-,TRBJ2-6,TRBV7-2,TGTGCCAGCAGCCCCGGGGCCAACGTCCTGACTTTC,CASSPGANVLTF
TRBD1,-,TRBJ2-5,TRBV7-2,TGTGCCAGCAGTAGGGACAGGCAAGAGACCCAGTACTTC,CASSRDRQETQYF
TRBD2,-,TRBJ2-1,TRBV9,TGTGCCAGCAGCCCCCCCGGGGGGACTAGCGGGTGGAATGAGCAGTTCTTC,CASSPPGGTSGWNEQFF
TRBD2,-,TRBJ2-1,TRBV9,TGTGCCAGCAGCGCCCCTAGCGGGAGCTCCTACAATGAGCAGTTCTTC,CASSAPSGSSYNEQFF
-,-,TRBJ2-1,TRBV28,TGTGCCAGCAGCCAGACCAATGGTGGACACAATGAGCAGTTCTTC,CASSQTNGGHNEQFF
TRBD1,-,TRBJ1-4,TRBV6-6,TGTGCCAGCAGCCAGGACAGGGGCCCTCAAGCACTGTTTTTT,CASSQDRGPQALFF
-,few,TRBJ2-1,TRBV5-4,TGTGCCAGCAGCGAGTTGGGGTCATACAATGAGCAGTTCTTC,CASSELGSYNEQFF
TRBD2,-,TRBJ2-3,TRBV29-1,TGCAGCGTTGATGACGGGGGGACAGATACGCAGTATTTT,CSVDDGGTDTQYF
-,few,TRBJ2-7,TRBV10-2,TGCGCCAGCAGTGGGTCCTACGAGCAGTACTTC,CASSGSYEQYF
-,-,TRBJ1-4,TRBV2,TGTGCCAGCAGTGTGGTTAATGAAAAACTGTTTTTT,CASSVVNEKLFF
TRBD1,-,TRBJ2-4,TRBV11-2,TGTGCCAGCAGGACTACAGGGGCGGTTGCCAAAAACATTCAGTACTTC,CASRTTGAVAKNIQYF
TRBD1,once,TRBJ1-1,TRBV15,TGTGCCACCAGCAGAGATCGGACAGGGGGCTCTGAAGCTTTCTTT,CATSRDRTGGSEAFF
-,few,TRBJ1-1,TRBV11-2,TGTGCCAGCAGCTTAGAGAGAAACACTGAAGCTTTCTTT,CASSLERNTEAFF
-,-,TRBJ1-1,TRBV9,TGTGCCAGCAGCGTAAATAAGAGGACTGAAGCTTTCTTT,CASSVNKRTEAFF
-,few,TRBJ1-2,TRBV7-8,TGTGCCAGCAGCCCGCTCGAAGGGGGGCTTGGCTACACCTTC,CASSPLEGGLGYTF
TRBD1,-,TRBJ1-6,TRBV19,TGTGCCAGTAGTATTCAGACAGGGGGTCCAAATTCACCCCTCCACTTT,CASSIQTGGPNSPLHF
-,-,TRBJ2-7,TRBV20-1,TGCAGTGTCACACGGGAGAGTGCGCAGTACTTC,CSVTRESAQYF
TRBD1,-,TRBJ2-2,TRBV14,TGTGCCAGCAGCCGATTCGGACAGGAGAACACCGGGGAGCTGTTTTTT,CASSRFGQENTGELFF
-,-,TRBJ2-1,TRBV5-1,TGCGCCAGCAGCCCGGTTGTCTACAACAATGAGCAGTTCTTC,CASSPVVYNNEQFF
-,-,TRBJ1-2,TRBV6-5,TGTGCCAGCAGGGCGGAACATGTTGGAGGCTACACCTTC,CASRAEHVGGYTF
TRBD2,-,TRBJ2-7,TRBV7-2,TGTGCCAGCAGCCCGACGGGGGGTCGGTACGAGCAGTACTTC,CASSPTGGRYEQYF
TRBD2,-,TRBJ2-5,TRBV7-8,TGTGCCAGCAGCTTACCAACCCTACTAGCGGGGCCTGCCCTCCAAGAGACCCAGTACTTC,CASSLPTLLAGPALQETQYF
TRBD1,-,TRBJ2-2,TRBV18,TGTGCCAGCTCATATGCCGGGACAGCCGGGGAGCTGTTTTTT,CASSYAGTAGELFF
TRBD1,-,TRBJ2-2,TRBV19,TGTGCCAGTAGTATAGCAGGGGGCTTTGTGAGCACCGGGGAGCTGTTTTTT,CASSIAGGFVSTGELFF
TRBD1,-,TRBJ2-7,TRBV2,TGTGCCAGCAGTGAAGTGGGACAGACTACCTACGAGCAGTACTTC,CASSEVGQTTYEQYF
-,-,TRBJ2-5,TRBV7-2,TGTGCCAGCAGCGCCAATAGCGGATCTAACGGGGAGACCCAGTACTTC,CASSANSGSNGETQYF
-,few,TRBJ2-5,TRBV28,TGTGCCACCACAACAGGGAAAGAGACCCAGTACTTC,CATTTGKETQYF
TRBD1,-,TRBJ1-2,TRBV29-1,TGCAGCGTTGAAGTCGGGACAGGGTATGGCTACACCTTC,CSVEVGTGYGYTF
-,-,TRBJ1-2,TRBV29-1,TGCAGCGTGGAGACTAACTATGGCTACACCTTC,CSVETNYGYTF
TRBD2,-,TRBJ2-1,TRBV7-2,TGTGCCAGCAGCGCCCGGCGGGGGGAACTGGATGGGCAGTTCTTC,CASSARRGELDGQFF
-,-,TRBJ2-3,TRBV6-1,TGTGCCAGCCTCCGGGACAACCCCACAGATACGCAGTATTTT,CASLRDNPTDTQYF
TRBD2,-,TRBJ2-7,TRBV7-3,TGTGCCAGCAGCCCCACTAGCGGGAACGAGCAGTACTTC,CASSPTSGNEQYF
-,-,TRBJ1-6,TRBV4-3,TGCGCCAGCAGCCAAGGGCAGGGAGGATATAATTCACCCCTCCACTTT,CASSQGQGGYNSPLHF
-,-,TRBJ2-5,TRBV5-5,TGTGCCAGCAGCTCGAGAGCGGGTTGGGCGGAGACCCAGTACTTC,CASSSRAGWAETQYF
TRBD1,-,TRBJ2-7,TRBV23-1,TGCGCCAGCAGTCAATCGGGGACAGGGGTATTCCACGAGCAGTACTTC,CASSQSGTGVFHEQYF
-,-,TRBJ1-2,TRBV18,TGTGCCAGCTCACCAGCGAAGGTTCAGGATGGCTACACCTTC,CASSPAKVQDGYTF
-,-,TRBJ2-5,TRBV4-1,TGCGCCAGCAGCCCGAGCATGGGTTTGGGGGAGACCCAGTACTTC,CASSPSMGLGETQYF
-,-,TRBJ2-7,TRBV28,TGTGCCAGCAGTACGTCCGGGAACTACGAGCAGTACTTC,CASSTSGNYEQYF
TRBD1,-,TRBJ1-2,TRBV5-1,TGCGCCAGCAGCCCCGGGGACAGGGAAATCACTGGCTACACCTTC,CASSPGDREITGYTF
TRBD2,-,TRBJ2-7,TRBV7-6,TGTGCCAGCAGCTTAGGGGCCTCATTAGCGGGAATCAACGAGCAGTACTTC,CASSLGASLAGINEQYF
-,-,TRBJ2-5,TRBV2,TGTGCCAGCAGTGAAGTCATGGGTCAGAGGGGGGAGACCCAGTACTTC,CASSEVMGQRGETQYF
-,-,TRBJ2-7,TRBV19,TGTGCCAGTAGTCATGCCTACGAGCAGTACTTC,CASSHAYEQYF
TRBD2,once,TRBJ2-7,TRBV7-2,TGTGCCAGCAGCACTAGCGGCAACTACGAGCAGTACTTC,CASSTSGNYEQYF
-,-,TRBJ2-2,TRBV10-3,TGTGCCATCAGTGCGACCGGGACTGGTCACACCGGGGAGCTGTTTTTT,CAISATGTGHTGELFF
-,-,TRBJ2-1,TRBV28,TGTGCCAGCAGTTTAGGCGGTGTAGGGTTCTTC,CASSLGGVGFF
-,-,TRBJ2-2,TRBV5-6,TGTGCCAGCAGCTTGGGGCTGACGAACACCGGGGAGCTGTTTTTT,CASSLGLTNTGELFF
-,-,TRBJ2-5,TRBV19,TGTGCCAGTAGCTGGTCGTGGGGAAGCCAAGAGACCCAGTACTTC,CASSWSWGSQETQYF
TRBD1,once,TRBJ1-2,TRBV2,TGTGCCAGCAGTGAAGTACAGGGGGCGAACTATGGCTACACCTTC,CASSEVQGANYGYTF
TRBD2,-,TRBJ2-3,TRBV4-3,TGCGCCAGCAGCCAGAGAGCGGGAGTAAGCACAGATACGCAGTATTTT,CASSQRAGVSTDTQYF
-,-,TRBJ1-6,TRBV5-1,TGCGCCAGCAGCTTTGGCCGGACGGGGCTGGAGCCCCTCCACTTT,CASSFGRTGLEPLHF
-,-,TRBJ2-1,TRBV5-4,TGTGCCAGCAGCTTGGGGGTGGGAGATTTCTACAATGAGCAGTTCTTC,CASSLGVGDFYNEQFF
-,-,TRBJ2-7,TRBV6-6,TGTGCCAGCACTGACAGGACCTACGAGCAGTACTTC,CASTDRTYEQYF
-,once,TRBJ2-5,TRBV5-1,TGCGCCAGCAGCAGCGGAGTGGGTCTCTCTCAAGAGACCCAGTACTTC,CASSSGVGLSQETQYF